This passage covers 29 T cell receptor beta chains from one sample sequenced in a study of blood T cell repertoires in COVID-19. Method: immunoSEQ multiplex PCR; TCRdb's copy keeps in-frame clones and lacks some. The sample records some 83,000 clones, approximately 89% being singletons. Sequenced: peripheral blood. All receptors derive from a man aged 50 or older with acute or convalescent COVID-19.

The CDR3 nucleotides read TGTGCCAGCAGTTACTCGACAGGGGATGGGGAGACCCAGTACTTC. This encodes CASSYSTGDGETQYF. The chain links TRBV6-5 to TRBJ2-5, with 8 bases fitting TRBD1. The germline CDR1 and CDR2 sequences are MNHEY and SVGAGI. J was trimmed by 5 bases and V by 0 bases; bases with no gene match: 5. This CDR3 has 15 amino acids.

This sequence joins TRBV27 and TRBJ2-5; weak D call: TRBD2 (6 bases). CDR3 size: 16 residues. Germline CDR1 reads MNHEY; CDR2 reads SMNVEV (reference sequence). Trimming pared 2 bases from V and 2 bases from J, leaving 15 bases between. DNA of the CDR3: TGTGCCAGCAGTTTACAGGGATGGGGGGTGCAAGAGACCCAGTACTTC. As protein: CASSLQGWGVQETQYF.

This chain links TRBV9 with TRBJ2-5; 9 bases agree with TRBD2. The CDR3 length is 14 residues. V gave up 3 bases and J gave up 1 base; unmatched junction bases: 1. Germline V gene data show CDR1 as SGDLS and CDR2 as YYNGEE. Written as DNA, the CDR3 is TGTGCCAGCAGCGCGGGACTAGCCCAAGAGACCCAGTACTTC. This gives the protein CASSAGLAQETQYF.

V is TRBV4-3 and J is TRBJ1-2, with TRBD1 matching over 8 bases. Germline CDR1 and CDR2: LGHNA and YSLEER. The CDR3 is made up of 17 amino acids. With 4 bases clipped from V and 0 bases from J, the junction kept 10 bases outside the gene matches. CDR3 bases: TGCGCCAGCAGCCCCGGCCTTACAGGGGGAGCTAACTATGGCTACACCTTC. Amino acids: CASSPGLTGGANYGYTF.

The V call is TRBV19, the J call TRBJ2-5; D possibly corresponds to TRBD2 (5 bases). V shed 1 base and J shed 5 bases, with 11 bases lying between them. Germline V gives CDR1 LNHDA, CDR2 SQIVND (reference sequence). This CDR3 contains 14 residues. The chain's CDR3 is CASSIGPGRETQYF. CDR3 nucleotides: TGTGCCAGTAGTATAGGGCCGGGAAGGGAGACCCAGTACTTC.

The V and J genes are TRBV19 and TRBJ2-2; 11 bases agree with TRBD1. The CDR3 loop spans 13 amino acids. CDR1 and CDR2 from the germline V gene are LNHDA and SQIVND (reference sequence). The V gene end was trimmed by 9 bases and the J gene end by 6 bases; junction bases not matched to a gene: 3. The chain's CDR3 is CASRDRGSGELFF. The CDR3 bases are TGTGCCAGCCGGGACAGGGGGTCCGGGGAGCTGTTTTTT.

In this sample, this clone turned up once. Other DNA sequences from this sample encode an identical CDR3 as well. The J gene is TRBJ2-1, the V gene TRBV7-9; maybe TRBD2 (6 bases). CDR3 length equals 14 residues. Germline CDR1 SEHNR, CDR2 FQNEAQ (reference sequence). Trimming shortened V by 1 base and J by 10 bases, and 14 bases separated the two germline ends. The CDR3 coding sequence is TGTGCCAGCAGCTTAGGCCTCGCCGGAGGGGAGCAGTTCTTC. Translated: CASSLGLAGGEQFF.

The rearrangement links TRBV10-3 to TRBJ1-1; 8 nucleotides align to TRBD1. The CDR3 is 14 residues long. V dropped 4 bases and J dropped 3; count of bases not matched to a gene: 4. Germline CDR1 ENHRY, CDR2 SYGVKD. CDR3: CAISVDRDDTEAFF. In DNA form, the CDR3 reads TGTGCCATCAGTGTGGACAGGGATGACACTGAAGCTTTCTTT.

This clone was seen a single time. The chain recombines TRBV18 with TRBJ2-7; 9 bases align to TRBD1. The germline V gene encodes CDR1 KGHSH and CDR2 LQKENI. With 2 bases clipped from V and 1 base from J, the junction kept 0 bases outside the gene matches. This CDR3 has 14 amino acids. DNA for the CDR3: TGTGCCAGCTCACCAGGGACAGGGTCCTACGAGCAGTACTTC. As protein: CASSPGTGSYEQYF.

The rearrangement joins TRBV24-1 to TRBJ2-1, with D possibly TRBD1 on 6 matching bases. The ends were cut back, 4 bases at V and 4 bases at J, with 22 bases in the middle. Germline values: CDR1 KGHDR, CDR2 SFDVKD. CDR3 length: 18 amino acids. CDR3 amino acids: CATSDRLNTGIAYNEQFF. In nucleotides, the CDR3 is TGTGCCACCAGTGACCGCCTGAACACAGGGATTGCATACAATGAGCAGTTCTTC.

CDR3 sequence (DNA): TGTGCCACCAGTGATCCGGGACAGGGCACAGATACGCAGTATTTT. Translating it yields CATSDPGQGTDTQYF. This sequence joins TRBV24-1 and TRBJ2-3; 8 nucleotides match TRBD1. The germline V gene has CDR1 KGHDR and CDR2 SFDVKD. This CDR3 spans 15 amino acids. Unmatched junction bases numbered 2, after V lost 3 bases and J lost 1 base.

This sequence joins TRBV29-1 and TRBJ2-1, with 7 bases matching TRBD2. This CDR3 is built from 15 residues. After removal of 6 bases from V and 6 bases from J, the junction contained 14 bases not matched to a gene. In germline, CDR1 is SQVTM, CDR2 ANQGSEA. The CDR3 DNA is TGCAGCGTGTATGGAGGTCTAGCGGCCCTCAATGAGCAGTTCTTC. This encodes CSVYGGLAALNEQFF.

The CDR3 DNA sequence: TGTGCCAGCAGCCGCGGACAGGGAGGCTCCTCTGGGGCCAACGTCCTGACTTTC. It codes for CASSRGQGGSSGANVLTF. The chain is built from TRBV5-4 and TRBJ2-6; 8 bases are a match to TRBD1. Germline lookup yields CDR1 SGHNT and CDR2 YYREEE (reference sequence). The V gene end was trimmed by 4 bases and the J gene end by 0 bases; junction bases not matched to a gene: 9. This CDR3 spans 18 amino acids.

The chain carries TRBV12-3 or TRBV12-4 and TRBJ2-3; no clear D. The CDR3 has 12 amino acids. Trimming removed 5 bases from V and 7 bases from J, with 10 bases in between. CDR3 residues: CASSTRRNTQYF. The CDR3 DNA reads as TGTGCCAGCAGTACCCGCAGGAATACGCAGTATTTT.

V usage is TRBV7-9 and J usage is TRBJ1-1, with unresolved D. V was pared by 3 bases and J by 5 bases, with 7 bases between. The CDR3 is 12 residues long. Germline V gene lookup returns CDR1 SEHNR and CDR2 FQNEAQ (reference sequence). The CDR3 protein is CASSFDITEAFF. The CDR3 DNA reads TGTGCCAGCAGCTTCGACATTACTGAAGCTTTCTTT.

This chain links TRBV7-2 with TRBJ2-6; D is possibly TRBD2 (6 bases). This CDR3 contains 18 residues. Germline CDR1 reads SGHTA; CDR2 reads FQGNSA. V was pared by 2 bases and J by 0 bases, with 14 bases between. CDR3 DNA: TGTGCCAGCAGCTTAACCGGGGGTGGCCTCTCTGGGGCCAACGTCCTGACTTTC. It specifies CASSLTGGGLSGANVLTF.

As concerns this clone: Its ends do not fully match the called genes, so a read error is possible. The chain joins TRBV14 to TRBJ1-6, with D possibly matching TRBD1 (6 bases). Germline V lookup: CDR1 SGHDN, CDR2 FVKESK. The CDR3 contains 14 residues. The DNA of the CDR3 is TGTGCCAGCAGTCAAGGGGGGAGGTATTCACCCCTCCACTTT. Amino acid sequence: CASSQGGRYSPLHF.

V and J are TRBV20-1 and TRBJ2-3; weak D call: TRBD1 (5 bases). From germline, CDR1 is DFQATT and CDR2 SNEGSKA (reference sequence). This CDR3 spans 15 amino acids. The V end lost 3 bases, the J end lost 0 bases, and 13 bases lay between the germline ends. The CDR3 spells CSASIRDWSTDTQYF. In nucleotides, the CDR3 is TGCAGTGCTAGTATCAGGGATTGGAGCACAGATACGCAGTATTTT.

The chain joins TRBV9 to TRBJ1-2; D not certain. CDR1 is SGDLS and CDR2 is YYNGEE in the germline V gene. Trimming stripped 4 bases from V and 0 bases from J, with 13 bases between. CDR3 length: 15 residues. The CDR3 sequence: CASSPRTQTNYGYTF. CDR3 nucleotides: TGTGCCAGCAGCCCACGTACTCAAACTAACTATGGCTACACCTTC.

The chain has TRBV10-3 and TRBJ2-3; a weak D match, TRBD1 (7 bases). Trimming took 4 bases from V and 2 from J, leaving 10 bases between them. CDR1 and CDR2 from the germline V gene are ENHRY and SYGVKD. The CDR3 covers 14 residues. DNA of the CDR3: TGTGCCATCAGTGGCAGGGGGGTCACAGATACGCAGTATTTT. It specifies CAISGRGVTDTQYF.

Turning to this clone: The same CDR3 is also encoded by other DNA sequences in this sample. The genes are TRBV5-1 and TRBJ2-1, with 7 nucleotides matching TRBD2. Germline V lookup: CDR1 SGHRS, CDR2 YFSETQ. The CDR3 consists of 15 residues. J was trimmed by 0 bases and V by 7 bases; bases with no gene match: 7. The chain's CDR3 is CASSPSGSSYNEQFF. The DNA of the CDR3 is TGCGCCAGCTCACCTAGCGGTAGCTCCTACAATGAGCAGTTCTTC.

The rearrangement links TRBV6-6 to TRBJ1-6; D is undetermined. The CDR3 runs to 13 residues. Germline assignment: CDR1 MNHNY and CDR2 SVGAGI (reference sequence). The CDR3 DNA sequence: TGTGCATTAGGGAGCTCCTATAATTCACCCCTCCACTTT. Its protein is CALGSSYNSPLHF.

V and J are TRBV7-2 and TRBJ1-2; no reliable D call. The V and J ends lost 3 bases and 1 base respectively, with 15 bases between them. The germline gives CDR1 SGHTA, CDR2 FQGNSA. This CDR3 has 16 amino acids. The CDR3 region is CASSFLSGVFNYGYTF. Written as DNA, the CDR3 is TGTGCCAGCAGCTTCCTTAGCGGAGTTTTTAACTATGGCTACACCTTC.

The J gene is TRBJ2-3, the V gene TRBV11-2; TRBD2 aligns across 7 bases. The CDR3 runs to 16 residues. Germline CDR1 is SGHAT and CDR2 is FQNNGV. After removal of 2 bases from V and 1 base from J, the junction contained 6 bases not matched to a gene. The CDR3 DNA reads as TGTGCCAGCAGCTTAAGGCGGGAGAGAGGCACAGATACGCAGTATTTT. Encoded protein: CASSLRRERGTDTQYF.

The chain links TRBV3-1 (or the pseudogene TRBV3-2) to TRBJ1-2; the D is unclear. Between the trimmed V and J ends, which lost 2 bases and 2 bases, there was a span of 9 bases. CDR3 size: 14 residues. Germline V gene data show CDR1 as LGHDT and CDR2 as YNNKEL (reference sequence). The CDR3 loop reads CASSQPGGNYGYTF. As DNA, the CDR3 is TGTGCCAGCAGCCAACCCGGAGGGAACTATGGCTACACCTTC.

The chain carries TRBV5-1 and TRBJ2-2; tentatively, D is TRBD1 (6 bases). V lost 0 bases to trimming and J lost 5 bases, with 8 bases between them. The CDR3 length is 14 residues. Germline-derived CDR1 and CDR2 are SGHRS and YFSETQ. CDR3 in DNA: TGCGCCAGCAGCTTGGACAGGGCAACCGGGGAGCTGTTTTTT. Translated: CASSLDRATGELFF. The entire variable domain, with the rest obtained from reference TRBV5-1 and TRBJ2-2, is as follows: KAGVTQTPRYLIKTRGQQVTLSCSPISGHRSVSWYQQTPGQGLQFLFEYFSETQRNKGNFPGRFSGRQFSNSRSEMNVSTLELGDSALYLCASSLDRATGELFFGEGSRLTVL.

This rearrangement joins TRBV6-5 to TRBJ1-5; unclear D gene. The CDR3 totals 15 residues. From germline, CDR1 is MNHEY and CDR2 SVGAGI. V was cut by 0 bases and J by 4 bases, with 10 bases left in between. The CDR3 DNA reads as TGTGCCAGCAGTTACTCGATATACGGGAATCAGCCCCAGCATTTT. It is translated as CASSYSIYGNQPQHF.

This chain uses TRBV4-3 with TRBJ1-4, with TRBD1 matching 11 bases. CDR3 size: 14 residues. V dropped 3 bases and J dropped 7; count of bases not matched to a gene: 1. CDR1 is LGHNA and CDR2 is YSLEER in the germline V gene. The CDR3 protein is CASSQGQGGEKLFF. Here the CDR3 DNA reads TGCGCCAGCAGCCAGGGACAGGGGGGTGAAAAACTGTTTTTT.

The V call is TRBV3-1 (or the pseudogene TRBV3-2), the J call TRBJ2-3; 9 bases are shared with TRBD2. With V trimmed by 6 bases and J by 2 bases, 12 bases remained unmatched. The CDR3 is made up of 17 amino acids. Germline V gene lookup returns CDR1 LGHDT and CDR2 YNNKEL (reference sequence). The CDR3 bases are TGTGCCAGCAGACTACCAGAGGCGGGGGGGGTCACAGATACGCAGTATTTT. This sequence encodes CASRLPEAGGVTDTQYF.